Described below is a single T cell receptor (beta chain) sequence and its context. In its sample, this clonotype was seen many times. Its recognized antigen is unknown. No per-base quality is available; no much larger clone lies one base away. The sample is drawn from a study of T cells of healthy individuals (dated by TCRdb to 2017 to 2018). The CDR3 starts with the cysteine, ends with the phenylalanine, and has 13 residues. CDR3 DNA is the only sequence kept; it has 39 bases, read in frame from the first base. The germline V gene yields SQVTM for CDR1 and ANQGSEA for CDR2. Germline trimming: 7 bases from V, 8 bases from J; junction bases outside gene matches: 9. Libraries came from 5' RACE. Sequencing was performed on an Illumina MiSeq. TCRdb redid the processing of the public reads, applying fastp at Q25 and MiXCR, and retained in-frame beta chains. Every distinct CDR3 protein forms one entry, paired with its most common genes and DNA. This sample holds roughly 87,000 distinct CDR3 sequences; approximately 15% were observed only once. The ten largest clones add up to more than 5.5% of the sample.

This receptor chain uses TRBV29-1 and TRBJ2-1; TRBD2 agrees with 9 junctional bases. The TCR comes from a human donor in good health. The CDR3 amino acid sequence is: CSAIAGVLDEQFF. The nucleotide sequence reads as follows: TGCAGCGCGATAGCGGGAGTCTTGGATGAGCAGTTCTTC.